This TCR beta chain was obtained from a study of control samples from healthy donors and cancer patients. Germline V CDR1 and CDR2: LNHDA, SQIVND (reference sequence). V was trimmed by 3 bases and J by 3 bases, leaving 17 bases between them. The CDR3 spans 17 residues. Sequencing used immunoSEQ multiplex PCR; TCRdb keeps in-frame clones, though not all of them. The sample yields more than 85,000 clones, approximately 90% seen once. The sequenced sample was PBMCs. This sequence originates from a woman aged 55-75 years with lung cancer. This sequence joins TRBV19 and TRBJ1-4; D gene uncertain. CDR3 sequence (DNA): TGTGCCAGTAGTATCCAGGTCCCCCAGGCATCTAATGAAAAACTGTTTTTT. It is translated as CASSIQVPQASNEKLFF.